This entry concerns a single TCR beta chain. The antigen it recognizes is unknown. There are no base qualities to consult, and no much larger clone falls within one base. The library came from 5' RACE. Sequencer: Illumina HiSeq 2500. A second PCR of about 7 to 12 cycles was run with a J-beta primer mix and a sample-barcoded 5' primer. Each TCR beta cDNA molecule received a unique molecular identifier from a template-switch 5' adaptor carrying 12 random nucleotides. Each sample yielded at least 2.5 million CDR3-containing paired-end reads. The Mint cDNA synthesis kit, primed by a TRBC-specific oligonucleotide, was used to synthesize first-strand cDNA from all RNA. After uracil-DNA glycosylase treatment, a first 18-cycle PCR used universal primers M1SS and BC2_uni_R on all cDNA. The authors' pipeline ran thus. Normalization of each sample was performed by random selection of 1 million high-quality reads, each carrying a distinct molecular identifier. Reads sharing molecular identifiers were discarded rather than binned into consensus sequences. MiTCR, with a Q25 quality threshold and the strictest error-elimination algorithm, was used for CDR3 identification, clonotype clustering and error correction. Lower-bound total TCR beta diversity was estimated with a nonparametric unseen species model using Euler transformation. Through fastp at Q25 and MiXCR, TCRdb rebuilt clones from the public reads, retaining in-frame beta chains. Each CDR3 protein gets just one entry, which takes the most common genes and DNA from the rows behind it. TCRdb's processing, not the authors' own work, is the source of the V and J calls. Present in this sample are fewer than 1,000,000 distinct CDR3 sequences, about 46% of which were seen just once. The ten largest make up roughly 18% of the sample.

This sample is part of a study of blood T cells in healthy people across ages (dated by TCRdb to the mid-2010s). About the investigation overall: In model experiments, template switching captured roughly one uniquely barcoded TCR beta cDNA molecule for every two T cells. Using deep sequencing normalized with unique cDNA molecular identifiers, the study measured how TCR beta repertoire diversity changes with age. The donors were divided into four age groups: young (average around 16 years), middle-aged (around 37), aged (approximately 62) and long-lived (approximately 74). Donors of different ages were randomly distributed across sequencing lanes to avoid experimental bias. For two donors (one aged 18 to 30 and one aged 80 or older), the study analyzed two additional independent replicas of 1 million unique cDNA reads from the same blood draw.

Donors were a few dozen systemically healthy Caucasian individuals from Russia aged about 6 to 100 years. Each donor gave ten milliliters of peripheral blood, collected into EDTA-treated Vacutainer tubes. Ficoll-Paque density-gradient centrifugation was used to isolate PBMCs, with at least 6.5 million per sample. Total RNA was extracted from PBMCs with Trizol reagent, with at least 5 micrograms obtained per sample. For every donor, flow cytometry on a PBMC aliquot measured the percentage of naive CD45RAhigh/CD27high T cells. The full study reports these points: Because profiling used bulk unsorted PBMCs, naive and antigen-experienced compartments could not be compared conclusively. Estimates of total diversity based on one million sequenced T cells were considered lower bounds and underestimates. As age increased, observed TCR beta diversity per million T cells dropped in a roughly linear way, and a significant reduction was already evident by age 40. Compared with the aged group, more naive CD4+ T cells, fewer expanded clones and increased TCR diversity were shown by the long-lived group, suggesting age selection. Because the CMV infection status of the donors was unknown, age-related changes in expanded clonotypes may potentially have been confounded. The percentage of naive T cells measured by flow cytometry correlated strongly with observed TCR beta diversity.

V gives up 8 bases and J gives up 1 base, and the segment between their germline ends measures 11 bases. From its cysteine to its phenylalanine, the CDR3 spans 14 amino acids. Only CDR3 DNA is held: 42 bases, read in frame from base 1. Sample: blood. This TCR came from a man at least 80 years old in good health. The rearranged segments are TRBV12-3 or TRBV12-4 and TRBJ2-2; 6 matching bases give a weak D call of TRBD2. The sequenced DNA is TGTGCCAGCCACCCGCGGGAGAACACCGGGGAGCTGTTTTTT. The encoded protein is CASHPRENTGELFF.